A single T cell receptor beta chain is shown here with its context. As yet, its antigen is unknown. The sample originates from a study of T cell responses to AZD1222 COVID-19 vaccine. Findings and caveats of the study: Spike was spanned by vaccine-associated CD4 TCRs, with dominance at 160-218 and 743-854.

TCRdb keeps only in-frame clones here, not all; method: immunoSEQ multiplex PCR. The table has under 150,000 clones, 92% seen once; the top ten hold 1.5% to 2%. Germline lookup yields CDR1 KGHDR and CDR2 SFDVKD. V gave up 5 bases and J gave up 4 bases, with 13 bases separating them. The CDR3 covers 14 residues. The J gene is TRBJ1-2, the V gene TRBV24-1, with D perhaps TRBD1 (6 bases). The material was peripheral blood, obtained 28 days after the second AZD1222 dose. The source is an adult who received the AZD1222 COVID-19 vaccine. CDR3 DNA: TGTGCCACCAGTGGGGACACTCGTACCTATGGCTACACCTTC. Residues: CATSGDTRTYGYTF.